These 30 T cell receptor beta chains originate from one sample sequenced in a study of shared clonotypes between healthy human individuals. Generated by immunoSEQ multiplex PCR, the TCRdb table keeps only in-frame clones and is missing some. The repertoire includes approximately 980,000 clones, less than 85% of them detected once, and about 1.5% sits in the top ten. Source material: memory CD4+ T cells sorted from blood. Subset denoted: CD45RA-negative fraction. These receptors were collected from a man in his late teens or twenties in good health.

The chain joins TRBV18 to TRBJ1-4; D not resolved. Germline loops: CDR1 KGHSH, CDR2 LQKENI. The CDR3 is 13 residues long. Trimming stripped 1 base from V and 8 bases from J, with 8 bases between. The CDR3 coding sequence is TGTGCCAGCTCACCACAAGCCAAAGAAAAACTGTTTTTT. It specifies CASSPQAKEKLFF.

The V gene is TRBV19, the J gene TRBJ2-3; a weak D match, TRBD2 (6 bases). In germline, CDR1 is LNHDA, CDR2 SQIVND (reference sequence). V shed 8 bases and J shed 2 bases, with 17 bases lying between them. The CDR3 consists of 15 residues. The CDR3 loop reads CASAPSGFPTDTQYF. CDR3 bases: TGTGCCAGTGCTCCGAGCGGGTTCCCCACAGATACGCAGTATTTT.

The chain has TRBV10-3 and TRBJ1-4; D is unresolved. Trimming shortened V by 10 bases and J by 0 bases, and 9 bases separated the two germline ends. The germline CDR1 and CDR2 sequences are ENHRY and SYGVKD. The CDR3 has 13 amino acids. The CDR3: CANDGATNEKLFF. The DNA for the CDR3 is TGTGCCAACGACGGTGCAACTAATGAAAAACTGTTTTTT.

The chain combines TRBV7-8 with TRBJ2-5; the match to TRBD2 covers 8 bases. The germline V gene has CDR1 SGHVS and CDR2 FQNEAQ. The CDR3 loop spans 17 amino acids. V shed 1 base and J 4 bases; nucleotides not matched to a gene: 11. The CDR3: CASSLGVTLAGGETQYF. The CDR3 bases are TGTGCCAGCAGCTTAGGGGTAACCCTTGCGGGAGGAGAGACCCAGTACTTC.

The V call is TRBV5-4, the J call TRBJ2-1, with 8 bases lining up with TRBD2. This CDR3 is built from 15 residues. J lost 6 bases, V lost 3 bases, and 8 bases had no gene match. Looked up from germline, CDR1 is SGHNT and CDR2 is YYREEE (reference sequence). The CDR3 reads CASSWGLEPGNEQFF. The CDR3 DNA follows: TGTGCCAGCAGCTGGGGACTAGAACCCGGCAATGAGCAGTTCTTC.

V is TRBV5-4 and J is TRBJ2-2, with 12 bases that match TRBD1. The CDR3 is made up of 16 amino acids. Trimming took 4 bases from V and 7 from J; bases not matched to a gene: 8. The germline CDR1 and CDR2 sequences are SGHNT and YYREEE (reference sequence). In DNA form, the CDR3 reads TGTGCCAGCAGCCCCGGGGACAGGGGGCATGTCGGGGAGCTGTTTTTT. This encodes CASSPGDRGHVGELFF.

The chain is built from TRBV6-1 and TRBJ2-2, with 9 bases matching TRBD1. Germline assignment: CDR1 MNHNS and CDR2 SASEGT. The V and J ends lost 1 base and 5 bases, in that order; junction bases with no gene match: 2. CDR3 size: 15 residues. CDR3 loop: CASSEGTGETGELFF. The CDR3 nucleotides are TGTGCCAGCAGTGAAGGGACAGGGGAGACCGGGGAGCTGTTTTTT.

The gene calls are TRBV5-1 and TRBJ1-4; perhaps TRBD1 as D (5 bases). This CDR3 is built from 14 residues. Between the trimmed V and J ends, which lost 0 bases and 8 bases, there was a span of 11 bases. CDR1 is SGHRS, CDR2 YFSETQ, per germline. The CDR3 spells CASSLATASEKLFF. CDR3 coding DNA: TGCGCCAGCAGCTTGGCGACAGCTAGCGAAAAACTGTTTTTT.

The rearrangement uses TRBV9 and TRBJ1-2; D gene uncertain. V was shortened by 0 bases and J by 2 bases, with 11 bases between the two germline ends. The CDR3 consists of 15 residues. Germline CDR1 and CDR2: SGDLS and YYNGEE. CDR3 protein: CASSVEGALNYGYTF. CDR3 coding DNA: TGTGCCAGCAGCGTAGAGGGCGCGTTGAACTATGGCTACACCTTC.

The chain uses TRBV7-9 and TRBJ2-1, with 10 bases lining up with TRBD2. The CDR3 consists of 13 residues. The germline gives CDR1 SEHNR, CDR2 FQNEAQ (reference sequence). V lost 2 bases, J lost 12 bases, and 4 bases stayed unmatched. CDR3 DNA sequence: TGTGCCAGCAGCTTAACTAGCGGGATTGCGCAGTTCTTC. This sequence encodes CASSLTSGIAQFF.

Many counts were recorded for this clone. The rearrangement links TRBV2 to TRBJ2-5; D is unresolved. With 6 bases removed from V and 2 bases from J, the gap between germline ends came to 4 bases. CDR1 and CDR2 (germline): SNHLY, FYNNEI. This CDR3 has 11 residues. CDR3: CASRGQETQYF. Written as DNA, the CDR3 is TGTGCCAGCAGGGGACAAGAGACCCAGTACTTC.

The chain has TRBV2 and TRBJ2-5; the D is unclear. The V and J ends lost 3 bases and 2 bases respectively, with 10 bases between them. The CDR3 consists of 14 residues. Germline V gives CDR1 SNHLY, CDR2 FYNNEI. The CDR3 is CASSDWWHQETQYF. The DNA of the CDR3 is TGTGCCAGCAGTGATTGGTGGCATCAAGAGACCCAGTACTTC.

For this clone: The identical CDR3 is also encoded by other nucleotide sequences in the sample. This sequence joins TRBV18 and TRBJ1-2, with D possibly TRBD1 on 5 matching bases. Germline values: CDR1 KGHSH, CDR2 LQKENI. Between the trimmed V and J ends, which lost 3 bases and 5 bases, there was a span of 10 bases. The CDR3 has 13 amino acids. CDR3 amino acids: CASSPQGGYGYTF. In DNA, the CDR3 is TGTGCCAGCTCACCCCAGGGCGGGTATGGCTACACCTTC.

DNA for the CDR3: TGTGCCAGCTCACCACCAAACTCCGCGGGAGCCCAACACTACAATGAGCAGTTCTTC. This translates into CASSPPNSAGAQHYNEQFF. The chain recombines TRBV18 with TRBJ2-1; 7 positions agree with TRBD2. The CDR3 has 19 amino acids. V gave up 0 bases and J gave up 3 bases; unmatched junction bases: 14. Germline V gene sequence: CDR1 KGHSH, CDR2 LQKENI.

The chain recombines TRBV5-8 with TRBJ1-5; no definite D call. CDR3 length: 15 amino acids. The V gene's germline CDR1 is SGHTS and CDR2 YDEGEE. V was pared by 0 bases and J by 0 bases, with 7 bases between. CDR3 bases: TGTGCCAGCAGCTTGGGACCTTATAGCAATCAGCCCCAGCATTTT. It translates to CASSLGPYSNQPQHF. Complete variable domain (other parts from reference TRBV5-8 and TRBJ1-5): EAGVTQSPTHLIKTRGQQATLRCSPISGHTSVYWYQQALGLGLQFLLWYDEGEERNRGNFPPRFSGRQFPNYSSELNVNALELEDSALYLCASSLGPYSNQPQHFGDGTRLSIL.

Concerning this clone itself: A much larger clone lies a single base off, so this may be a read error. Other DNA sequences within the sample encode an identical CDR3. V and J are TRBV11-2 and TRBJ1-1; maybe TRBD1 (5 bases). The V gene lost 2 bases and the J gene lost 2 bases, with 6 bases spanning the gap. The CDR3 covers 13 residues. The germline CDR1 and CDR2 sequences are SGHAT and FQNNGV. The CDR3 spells CASSLTGNTEAFF. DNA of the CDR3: TGTGCCAGCAGCTTAACAGGAAACACTGAAGCTTTCTTT.

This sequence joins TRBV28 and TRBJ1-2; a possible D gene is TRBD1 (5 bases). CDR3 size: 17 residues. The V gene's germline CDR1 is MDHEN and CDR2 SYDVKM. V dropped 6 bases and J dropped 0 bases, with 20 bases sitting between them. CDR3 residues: CASSSSGRDAANYGYTF. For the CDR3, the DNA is TGTGCCAGCAGCTCCTCAGGAAGGGACGCGGCTAACTATGGCTACACCTTC.

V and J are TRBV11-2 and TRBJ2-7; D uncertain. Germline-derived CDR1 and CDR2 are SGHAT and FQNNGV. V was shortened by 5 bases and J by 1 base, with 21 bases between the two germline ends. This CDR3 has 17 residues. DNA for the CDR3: TGTGCCAGCAGCCCATCTTCCGCGGCCTTAACTTCCTACGAGCAGTACTTC. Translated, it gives CASSPSSAALTSYEQYF.

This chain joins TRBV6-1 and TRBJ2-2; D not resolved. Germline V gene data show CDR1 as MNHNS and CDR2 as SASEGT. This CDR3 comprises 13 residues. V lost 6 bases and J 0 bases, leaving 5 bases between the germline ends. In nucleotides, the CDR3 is TGTGCCAGCAGGTCAACGAACACCGGGGAGCTGTTTTTT. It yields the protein CASRSTNTGELFF.

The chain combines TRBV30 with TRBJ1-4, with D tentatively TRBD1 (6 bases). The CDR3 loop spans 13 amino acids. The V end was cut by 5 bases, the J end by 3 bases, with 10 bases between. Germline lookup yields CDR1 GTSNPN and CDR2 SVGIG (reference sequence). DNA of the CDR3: TGTGCCTGGGAACAGGGCCCTAATGAAAAACTGTTTTTT. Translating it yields CAWEQGPNEKLFF. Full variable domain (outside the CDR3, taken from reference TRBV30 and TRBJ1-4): SQTIHQWPATLVQPVGSPLSLECTVEGTSNPNLYWYRQAAGRGLQLLFYSVGIGQISSEVPQNLSASRPQDRQFILSSKKLLLSDSGFYLCAWEQGPNEKLFFGSGTQLSVL.

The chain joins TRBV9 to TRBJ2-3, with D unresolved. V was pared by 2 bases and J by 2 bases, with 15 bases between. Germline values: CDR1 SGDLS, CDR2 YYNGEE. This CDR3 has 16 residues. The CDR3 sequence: CASSVSEYKTTDTQYF. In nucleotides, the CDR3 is TGTGCCAGCAGCGTTTCAGAGTATAAAACCACAGATACGCAGTATTTT.

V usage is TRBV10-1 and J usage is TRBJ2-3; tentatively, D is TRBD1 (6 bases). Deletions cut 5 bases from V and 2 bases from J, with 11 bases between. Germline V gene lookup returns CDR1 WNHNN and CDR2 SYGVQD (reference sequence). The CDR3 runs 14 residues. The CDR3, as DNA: TGCGCCAGCAGTTTGGACAGTAACACAGATACGCAGTATTTT. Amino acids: CASSLDSNTDTQYF.

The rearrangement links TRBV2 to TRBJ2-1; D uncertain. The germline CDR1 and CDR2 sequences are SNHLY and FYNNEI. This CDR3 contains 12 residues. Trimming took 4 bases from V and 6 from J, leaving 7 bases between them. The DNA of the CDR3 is TGTGCCAGCAGTGTTCCCCCCAATGAGCAGTTCTTC. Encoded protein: CASSVPPNEQFF.

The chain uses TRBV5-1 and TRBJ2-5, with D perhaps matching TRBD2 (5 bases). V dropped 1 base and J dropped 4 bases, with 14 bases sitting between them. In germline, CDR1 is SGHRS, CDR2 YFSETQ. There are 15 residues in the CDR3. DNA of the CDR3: TGCGCCAGCAGCTTGTCACTAGGTTTGGGAGAGACCCAGTACTTC. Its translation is CASSLSLGLGETQYF.

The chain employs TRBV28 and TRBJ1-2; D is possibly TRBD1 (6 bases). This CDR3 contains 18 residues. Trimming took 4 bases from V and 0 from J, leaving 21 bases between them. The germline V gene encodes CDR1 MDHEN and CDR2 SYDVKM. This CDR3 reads CASSSHGQNIYANYGYTF. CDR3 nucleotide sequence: TGTGCCAGCAGTTCCCATGGACAGAACATCTACGCTAACTATGGCTACACCTTC.

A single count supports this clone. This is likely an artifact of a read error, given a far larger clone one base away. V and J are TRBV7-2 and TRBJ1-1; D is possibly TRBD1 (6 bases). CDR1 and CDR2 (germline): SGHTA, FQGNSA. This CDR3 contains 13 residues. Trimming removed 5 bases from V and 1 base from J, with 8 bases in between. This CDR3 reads CASSVQGNTEAFF. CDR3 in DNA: TGTGCCAGCAGCGTACAGGGGAACACTGAAGCTTTCTTT.

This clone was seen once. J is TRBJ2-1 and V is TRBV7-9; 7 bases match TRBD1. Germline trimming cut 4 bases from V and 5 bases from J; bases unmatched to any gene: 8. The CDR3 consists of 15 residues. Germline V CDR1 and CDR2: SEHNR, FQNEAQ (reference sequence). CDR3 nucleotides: TGTGCCAGCAGCTCGGTGAGGGACAGCCACAATGAGCAGTTCTTC. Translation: CASSSVRDSHNEQFF.

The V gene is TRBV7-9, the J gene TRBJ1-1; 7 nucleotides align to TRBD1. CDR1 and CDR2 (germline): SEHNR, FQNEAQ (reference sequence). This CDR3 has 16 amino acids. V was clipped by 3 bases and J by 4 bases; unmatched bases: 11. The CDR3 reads CASSLRKTGTGTEAFF. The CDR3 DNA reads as TGTGCCAGCAGCTTGAGAAAGACAGGGACGGGCACTGAAGCTTTCTTT.

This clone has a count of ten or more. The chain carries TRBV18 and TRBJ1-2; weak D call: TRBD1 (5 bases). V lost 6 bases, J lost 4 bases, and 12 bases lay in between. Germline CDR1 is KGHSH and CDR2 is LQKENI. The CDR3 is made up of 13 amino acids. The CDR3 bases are TGTGCCAGCTCGCAGGGCGCTGTCTATGGCTACACCTTC. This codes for CASSQGAVYGYTF. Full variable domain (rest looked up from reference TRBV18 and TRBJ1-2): NAGVMQNPRHLVRRRGQEARLRCSPMKGHSHVYWYRQLPEEGLKFMVYLQKENIIDESGMPKERFSAEFPKEGPSILRIQQVVRGDSAAYFCASSQGAVYGYTFGSGTRLTVV.

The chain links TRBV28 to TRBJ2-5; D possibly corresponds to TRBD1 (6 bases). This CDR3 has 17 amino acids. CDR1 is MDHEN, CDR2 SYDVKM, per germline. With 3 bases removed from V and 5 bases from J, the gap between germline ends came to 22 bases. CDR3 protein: CASSFLGRQKGGETQYF. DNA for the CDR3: TGTGCCAGCAGTTTTTTAGGCAGGCAGAAAGGGGGTGAGACCCAGTACTTC.